This T cell receptor beta chain was identified in a study of vaccination effects on CD4 cells after COVID-19. Background on the study: Each participant received a vaccine that was either BNT162b2 or mRNA-1273, given as two doses.

Generated by immunoSEQ multiplex PCR, the TCRdb table keeps only in-frame clones and is missing some. Of some 30,000 clones in the sample, approximately 76% were seen once. Findings and caveats of the study: Among infection- and vaccine-induced clones, marked clonal contraction occurred late after vaccination. Few convalescent patients, and no early post-infection timepoints, were available to the study.

Regarding this clone: Its antigen is as yet unknown.

ViraFEST assay sequencing came after antigen-specific CD4+ T cells were expanded with viral peptide pools. The culture ran for roughly ten days before CD4+ T cells were isolated. Vaccinated recipients, who were negative for nucleocapsid antibodies, had no history of SARS-CoV-2 infection. Culturing of more than 1.5 million PBMC per well took place with about 9.4 IU/ml IL-2 and 9.5 to 10 ug/ml peptides. Germline V lookup: CDR1 SEHNR, CDR2 FQNEAQ (reference sequence). The CDR3 contains 15 residues. Trimming left V 5 bases short and J 7 bases short, with 19 bases between. V and J are TRBV7-9 and TRBJ2-3, with D perhaps assigned TRBD1 or TRBD2 (5 bases each). The TCR was taken from a human donor who received a COVID-19 vaccine. Sequences were derived from CD4+ T cells from PBMCs cultured with SARS-CoV-2 spike peptides, sampled before COVID-19 vaccination. The chain's CDR3 is CASSPRDPTRNTQYF. In DNA form, the CDR3 reads TGTGCCAGCAGCCCCCGGGACCCCACCAGAAATACGCAGTATTTT. Variable domain in full (rest from reference TRBV7-9 and TRBJ2-3): DTGVSQNPRHKITKRGQNVTFRCDPISEHNRLYWYRQTLGQGPEFLTYFQNEAQLEKSRLLSDRFSAERPKGSFSTLEIQRTEQGDSAMYLCASSPRDPTRNTQYFGPGTRLTVL.